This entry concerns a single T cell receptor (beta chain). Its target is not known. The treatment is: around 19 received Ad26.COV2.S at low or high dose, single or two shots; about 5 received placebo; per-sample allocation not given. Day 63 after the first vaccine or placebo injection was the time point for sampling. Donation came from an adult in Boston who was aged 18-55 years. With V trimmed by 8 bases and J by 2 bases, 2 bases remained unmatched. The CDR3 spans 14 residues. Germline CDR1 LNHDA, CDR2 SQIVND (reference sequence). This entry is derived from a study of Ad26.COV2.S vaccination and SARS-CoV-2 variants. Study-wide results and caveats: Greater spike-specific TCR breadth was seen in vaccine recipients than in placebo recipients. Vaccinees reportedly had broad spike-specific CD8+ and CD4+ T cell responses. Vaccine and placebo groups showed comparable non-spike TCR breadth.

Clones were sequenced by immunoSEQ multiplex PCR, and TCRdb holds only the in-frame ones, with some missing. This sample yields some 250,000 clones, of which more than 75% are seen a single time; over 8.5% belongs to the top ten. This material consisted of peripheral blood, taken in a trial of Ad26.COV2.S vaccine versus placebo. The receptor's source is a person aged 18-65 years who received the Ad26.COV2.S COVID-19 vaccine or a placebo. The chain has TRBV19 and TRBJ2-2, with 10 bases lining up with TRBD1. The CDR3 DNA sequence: TGTGCCAGTGGACAGGGGGATAACACCGGGGAGCTGTTTTTT. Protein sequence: CASGQGDNTGELFF.